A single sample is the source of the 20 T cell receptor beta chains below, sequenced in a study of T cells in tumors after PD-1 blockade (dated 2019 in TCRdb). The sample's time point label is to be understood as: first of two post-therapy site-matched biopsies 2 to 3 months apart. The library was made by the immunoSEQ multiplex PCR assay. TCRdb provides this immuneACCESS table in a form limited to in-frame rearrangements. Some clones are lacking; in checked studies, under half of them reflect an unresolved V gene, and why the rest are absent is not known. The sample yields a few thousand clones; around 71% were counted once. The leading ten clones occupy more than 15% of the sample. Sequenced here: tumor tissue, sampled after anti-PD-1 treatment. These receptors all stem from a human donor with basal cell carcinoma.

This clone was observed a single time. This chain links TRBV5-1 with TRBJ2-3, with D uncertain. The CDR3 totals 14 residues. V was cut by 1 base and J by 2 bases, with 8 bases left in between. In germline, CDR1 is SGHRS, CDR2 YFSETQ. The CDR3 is CASSLPTDTDTQYF. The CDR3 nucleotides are TGCGCCAGCAGCTTGCCAACGGACACAGATACGCAGTATTTT.

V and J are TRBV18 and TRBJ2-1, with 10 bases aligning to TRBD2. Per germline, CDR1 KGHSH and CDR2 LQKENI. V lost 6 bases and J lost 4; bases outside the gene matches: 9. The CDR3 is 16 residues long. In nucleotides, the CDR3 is TGTGCCAGCTCCGACCCGGGACTAGCGTCTTACAATGAGCAGTTCTTC. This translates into CASSDPGLASYNEQFF.

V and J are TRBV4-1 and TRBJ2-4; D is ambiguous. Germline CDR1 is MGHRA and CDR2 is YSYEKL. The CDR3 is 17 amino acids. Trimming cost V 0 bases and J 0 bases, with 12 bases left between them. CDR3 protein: CASSQEVQAEAKNIQYF. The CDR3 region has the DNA TGCGCCAGCAGCCAAGAGGTGCAAGCCGAAGCCAAAAACATTCAGTACTTC.

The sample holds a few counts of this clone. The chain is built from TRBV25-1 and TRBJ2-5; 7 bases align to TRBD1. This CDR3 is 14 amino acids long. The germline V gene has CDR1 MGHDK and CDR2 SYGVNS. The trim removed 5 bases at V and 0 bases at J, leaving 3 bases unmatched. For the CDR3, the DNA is TGTGCCAGCAGTAAACAGGGGCACCAAGAGACCCAGTACTTC. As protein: CASSKQGHQETQYF.

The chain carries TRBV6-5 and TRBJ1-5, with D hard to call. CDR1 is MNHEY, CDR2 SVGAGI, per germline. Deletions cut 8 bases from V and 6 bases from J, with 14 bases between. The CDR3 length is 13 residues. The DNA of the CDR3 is TGTGCCAGCGCAGCAGACTGGGCTCAGCCCCAGCATTTT. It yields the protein CASAADWAQPQHF.

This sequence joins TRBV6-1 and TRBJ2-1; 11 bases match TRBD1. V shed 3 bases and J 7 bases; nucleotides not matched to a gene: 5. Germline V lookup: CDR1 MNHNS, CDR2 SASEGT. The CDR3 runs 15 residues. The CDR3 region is CASSDAGQGANEQFF. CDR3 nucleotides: TGTGCCAGCAGTGACGCAGGACAGGGGGCGAATGAGCAGTTCTTC.

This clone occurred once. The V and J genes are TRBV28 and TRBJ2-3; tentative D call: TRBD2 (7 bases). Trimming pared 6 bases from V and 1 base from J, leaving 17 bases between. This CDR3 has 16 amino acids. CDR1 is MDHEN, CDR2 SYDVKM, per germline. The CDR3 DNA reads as TGTGCCAGCAGATACCGAGGGGGGGCAGGCACAGATACGCAGTATTTT. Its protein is CASRYRGGAGTDTQYF.

The CDR3 DNA sequence: TGCGCCAGCAGCTTGGCTGCCGGAGGAGATACGCAGTATTTT. Amino acid sequence: CASSLAAGGDTQYF. The chain is built from TRBV5-1 and TRBJ2-3, with D possibly being TRBD2 (5 bases). CDR3 length: 14 residues. Germline V gene lookup returns CDR1 SGHRS and CDR2 YFSETQ. V dropped 0 bases and J dropped 5 bases, with 10 bases sitting between them.

The DNA of the CDR3 is TGTGCCAGCAGCCAAGGCCCCCCCGTACAGTATGGCTACACCTTC. It yields the protein CASSQGPPVQYGYTF. The chain carries TRBV4-2 and TRBJ1-2; unclear D gene. Trimming took off 1 base at V and 5 bases at J, with 14 bases between the two ends. The CDR3 is 15 residues long. The germline V gene has CDR1 LGHNA and CDR2 YNFKEQ.

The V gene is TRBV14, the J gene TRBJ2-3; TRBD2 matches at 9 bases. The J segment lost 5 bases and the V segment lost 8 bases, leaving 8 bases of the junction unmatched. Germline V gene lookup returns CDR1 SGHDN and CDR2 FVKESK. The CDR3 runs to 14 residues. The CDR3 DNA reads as TGTGCCAGCGGCCCGGGACTAGCAGTAGATACGCAGTATTTT. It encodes CASGPGLAVDTQYF. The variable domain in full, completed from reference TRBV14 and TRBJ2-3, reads EAGVTQFPSHSVIEKGQTVTLRCDPISGHDNLYWYRRVMGKEIKFLLHFVKESKQDESGMPNNRFLAERTGGTYSTLKVQPAELEDSGVYFCASGPGLAVDTQYFGPGTRLTVL.

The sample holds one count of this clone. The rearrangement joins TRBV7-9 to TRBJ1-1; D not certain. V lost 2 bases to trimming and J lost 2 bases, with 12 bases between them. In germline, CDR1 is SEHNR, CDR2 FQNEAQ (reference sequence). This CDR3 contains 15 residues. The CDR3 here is CASSLWLQPNTEAFF. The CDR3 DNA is TGTGCCAGCAGCTTATGGCTCCAGCCTAACACTGAAGCTTTCTTT. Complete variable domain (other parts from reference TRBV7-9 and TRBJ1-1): DTGVSQNPRHKITKRGQNVTFRCDPISEHNRLYWYRQTLGQGPEFLTYFQNEAQLEKSRLLSDRFSAERPKGSFSTLEIQRTEQGDSAMYLCASSLWLQPNTEAFFGQGTRLTVV.

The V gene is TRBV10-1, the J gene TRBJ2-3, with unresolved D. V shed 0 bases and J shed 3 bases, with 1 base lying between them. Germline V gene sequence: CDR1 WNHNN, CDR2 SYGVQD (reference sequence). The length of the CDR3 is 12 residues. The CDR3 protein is CASSESTDTQYF. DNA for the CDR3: TGCGCCAGCAGTGAGTCAACAGATACGCAGTATTTT.

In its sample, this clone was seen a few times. The CDR3 coding sequence is TGTGCCAGCAGCTTCGCCGTCGGGGGGCGAAACACTGAAGCTTTCTTT. It encodes CASSFAVGGRNTEAFF. The rearrangement uses TRBV7-9 and TRBJ1-1, with a weak D call TRBD1 (6 bases). Germline-derived CDR1 and CDR2 are SEHNR and FQNEAQ (reference sequence). V was cut by 3 bases and J by 2 bases, with 16 bases left in between. The CDR3 extends over 16 amino acids.

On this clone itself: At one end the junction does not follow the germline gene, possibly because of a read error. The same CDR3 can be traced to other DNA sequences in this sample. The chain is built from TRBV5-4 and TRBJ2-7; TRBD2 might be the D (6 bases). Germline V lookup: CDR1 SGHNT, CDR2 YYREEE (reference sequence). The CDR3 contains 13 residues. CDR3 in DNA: TGTGCCAGCAGCTTGGGGTGGGGCGGGGAGCAATACTTC. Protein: CASSLGWGGEQYF.

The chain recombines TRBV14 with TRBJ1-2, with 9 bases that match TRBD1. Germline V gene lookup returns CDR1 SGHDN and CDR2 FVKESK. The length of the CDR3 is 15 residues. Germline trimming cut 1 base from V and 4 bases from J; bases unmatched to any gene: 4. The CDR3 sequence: CASSQAGTGSYGYTF. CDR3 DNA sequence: TGTGCCAGCAGCCAAGCCGGGACAGGGTCCTATGGCTACACCTTC.

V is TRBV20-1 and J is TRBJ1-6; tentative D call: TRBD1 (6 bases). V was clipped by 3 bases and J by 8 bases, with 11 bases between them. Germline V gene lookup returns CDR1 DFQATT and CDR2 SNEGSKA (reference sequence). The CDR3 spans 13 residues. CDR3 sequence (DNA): TGCAGTGCTAGTTTGGGGGCTGATTCACCCCTCCACTTT. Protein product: CSASLGADSPLHF.

Here the CDR3 DNA reads TGTGCCAGCAGGATGACAGGGAACACAGATACGCAGTATTTT. This translates into CASRMTGNTDTQYF. The rearrangement uses TRBV2 and TRBJ2-3; 7 nucleotides line up with TRBD1. V lost 6 bases, J lost 2 bases, and 5 bases stayed unmatched. Per germline, CDR1 SNHLY and CDR2 FYNNEI. The CDR3 extends over 14 amino acids.

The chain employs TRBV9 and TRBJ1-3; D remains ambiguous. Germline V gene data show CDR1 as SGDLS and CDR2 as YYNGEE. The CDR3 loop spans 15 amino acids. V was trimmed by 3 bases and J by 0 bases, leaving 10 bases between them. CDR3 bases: TGTGCCAGCAGCGCACTAGGGATCTCTGGAAACACCATATATTTT. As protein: CASSALGISGNTIYF.

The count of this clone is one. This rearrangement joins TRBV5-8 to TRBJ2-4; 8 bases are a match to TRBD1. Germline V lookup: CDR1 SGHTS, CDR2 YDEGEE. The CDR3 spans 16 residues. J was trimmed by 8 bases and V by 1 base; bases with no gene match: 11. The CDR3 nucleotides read TGTGCCAGCAGCTTGACGGTCCGGCAGGGGGCAGACATTCAGTACTTC. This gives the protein CASSLTVRQGADIQYF.

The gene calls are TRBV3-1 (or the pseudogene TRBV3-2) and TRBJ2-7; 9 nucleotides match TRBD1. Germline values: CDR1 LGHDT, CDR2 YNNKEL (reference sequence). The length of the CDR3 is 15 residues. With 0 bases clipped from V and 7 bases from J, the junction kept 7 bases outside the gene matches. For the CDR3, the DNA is TGTGCCAGCAGCCAAGACGCAAACAGGGGGCGGGAGCAGTACTTC. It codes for CASSQDANRGREQYF.